This TCR beta chain emerged from a study of cytomegalovirus exposure and HLA in healthy donors. Turning to the study itself: Of a few hundred genotyped donors, about 80% clustered with self-reported Caucasian donors. Study results and caveats: For most subjects, TCR beta sequences were reported to predict HLA-A and HLA-B alleles with accuracy. Across donors, sequencing depth was assumed by presence/absence analyses to be roughly uniform. Previously analyzed data showed that most TCR beta V segments were productive at a frequency of about 90% or about 30%.

Germline values: CDR1 WNHNN, CDR2 SYGVQD (reference sequence). V shed 2 bases and J shed 9 bases, with 15 bases lying between them. CDR3 length: 14 residues. Use of 60 Vbeta and 13 Jbeta primers characterized the PCR. TCRdb keeps only in-frame clones here, not all; method: immunoSEQ multiplex PCR. The sample consists of about 110,000 clones, 78% of them appearing once. On this clone: Its matching antigen is unknown.

The clonotype was recovered from a man aged 25-45 years in good health and CMV-seronegative. V is TRBV10-1 and J is TRBJ2-3, with D perhaps TRBD2 (5 bases). The sequenced material came from PBMCs. The DNA for the CDR3 is TGCGCCAGCAGTGAGGCGGGCACGGGCTACACGCAGTATTTT. It translates to CASSEAGTGYTQYF.